The 2 T cell receptor beta chains listed next were all sequenced from one sample in a study of cytomegalovirus exposure and HLA in healthy donors. The study ran its PCR with 60 Vbeta and 13 Jbeta primers. Data came from immunoSEQ multiplex PCR; TCRdb stores just in-frame clones and leaves some out. The sample holds under 200,000 clones, around 78% seen once. What was sequenced was PBMCs. The receptors were gathered from a man in his forties in good health and CMV-seronegative.

This chain links TRBV11-2 with TRBJ2-5; TRBD2 agrees at 11 bases. The CDR3 spans 14 residues. Germline loops: CDR1 SGHAT, CDR2 FQNNGV. J gave up 7 bases and V 1 base, and 2 bases lay outside the gene matches. DNA for the CDR3: TGTGCCAGCAGCTTAGTAGCGGGAGGGGGGACCCAGTACTTC. This translates into CASSLVAGGGTQYF.

This sequence joins TRBV19 and TRBJ2-7; D is undetermined. The CDR3 covers 13 residues. Trimming left V 3 bases short and J 2 bases short, with 8 bases between. From germline, CDR1 is LNHDA and CDR2 SQIVND (reference sequence). CDR3 sequence: CASSMISAYEQYF. For the CDR3, the DNA is TGTGCCAGTAGTATGATATCAGCCTACGAGCAGTACTTC.